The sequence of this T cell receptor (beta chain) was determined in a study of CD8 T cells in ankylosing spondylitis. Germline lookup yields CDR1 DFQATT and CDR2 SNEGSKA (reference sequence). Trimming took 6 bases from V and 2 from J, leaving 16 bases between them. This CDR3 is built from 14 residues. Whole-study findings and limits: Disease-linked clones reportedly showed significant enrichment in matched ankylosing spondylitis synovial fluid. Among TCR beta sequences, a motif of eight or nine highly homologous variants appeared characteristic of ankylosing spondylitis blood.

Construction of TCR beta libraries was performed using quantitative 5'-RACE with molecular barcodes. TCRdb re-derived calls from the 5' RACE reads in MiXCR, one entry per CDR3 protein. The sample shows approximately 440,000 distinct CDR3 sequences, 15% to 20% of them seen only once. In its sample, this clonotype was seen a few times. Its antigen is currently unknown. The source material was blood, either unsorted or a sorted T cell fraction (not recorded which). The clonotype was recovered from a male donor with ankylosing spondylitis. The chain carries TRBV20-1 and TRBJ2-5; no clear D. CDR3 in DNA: TGCAGTGCCCTCAGAGCTGAGGAACAAGAGACCCAGTACTTC. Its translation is CSALRAEEQETQYF.